This paragraph reports one T cell receptor beta chain. The sample belongs to a study of blood T cell repertoires in COVID-19. Study background: Some COVID-19 samples were acute and others convalescent; all came from the United States, Italy and Spain. The cDNA or gDNA used as material had been derived from T cells, B-cell-depleted T cells, or PBMCs.

The length of the CDR3 is 16 residues. Germline values: CDR1 SGHAT, CDR2 FQNNGV. With 1 base clipped from V and 6 bases from J, the junction kept 6 bases outside the gene matches. Per the authors' pipeline: Amplification of reference gene primers was used by the study to estimate nucleated cell counts. Measured with immunoSEQ multiplex PCR; TCRdb has only the in-frame clones, and not every one. The D gene and trimming were derived from the DNA, and the V and J assignments and clone size from that table. In the table there are about 94,000 clones, about 90% of which are singletons. The sequenced sample consisted of peripheral blood. The clonotype was recovered from a human donor with acute or convalescent COVID-19. The donor label of this sample is uncertain. This sequence joins TRBV11-2 and TRBJ2-2, with TRBD2 identical over 9 bases. The CDR3 sequence: CASSLVPAGGSGELFF. CDR3 nucleotide sequence: TGTGCCAGCAGCTTAGTCCCAGCGGGGGGTTCCGGGGAGCTGTTTTTT.